The 10 T cell receptor beta chains below all came from one sample that was sequenced in a study of cytomegalovirus exposure and HLA in healthy donors. The study ran its PCR with 60 Vbeta and 13 Jbeta primers. Measured with immunoSEQ multiplex PCR; TCRdb has only the in-frame clones, and not every one. The sample yields some 110,000 clones, around 61% seen once. Sequencing used PBMCs. Receptor source: a woman under 40 in good health and CMV-seronegative.

As to this clone: Other nucleotide sequences in the sample specify the same CDR3. The rearrangement joins TRBV2 to TRBJ2-7; TRBD2 aligns across 9 bases. The CDR3 is 14 residues long. CDR1 and CDR2 (germline): SNHLY, FYNNEI. Trimming cost V 3 bases and J 1 base; bases outside gene matches: 1. As DNA, the CDR3 is TGTGCCAGCAGTGAGACTAGCGGATCCTACGAGCAGTACTTC. This sequence encodes CASSETSGSYEQYF.

This sequence joins TRBV27 and TRBJ2-7, with 9 bases aligning to TRBD1. CDR3 length: 16 residues. Germline lookup yields CDR1 MNHEY and CDR2 SMNVEV (reference sequence). After removal of 5 bases from V and 2 bases from J, the junction contained 10 bases not matched to a gene. DNA of the CDR3: TGTGCCAGCAGTCCCCTTACCAGGACAGGGGCCTACGAGCAGTACTTC. Translating it yields CASSPLTRTGAYEQYF.

The chain has TRBV29-1 and TRBJ2-7; 12 bases are shared with TRBD1. Trimming at V came to 0 bases and at J to 5 bases, leaving 2 bases not matched to a gene. The germline V gene has CDR1 SQVTM and CDR2 ANQGSEA. This CDR3 is 14 amino acids long. CDR3 DNA: TGCAGCGTTGAAGAAGGGACAGGGGGCCACGAGCAGTACTTC. Protein sequence: CSVEEGTGGHEQYF.

This chain uses TRBV9 with TRBJ2-1; 11 positions agree with TRBD2. The CDR3 is 16 residues long. The V gene's germline CDR1 is SGDLS and CDR2 YYNGEE. Unmatched junction bases numbered 2, after V lost 0 bases and J lost 3 bases. In DNA, the CDR3 is TGTGCCAGCAGCGTAGCTAGCGGGGGGCGCTACAATGAGCAGTTCTTC. Protein product: CASSVASGGRYNEQFF. The entire variable domain, with the rest obtained from reference TRBV9 and TRBJ2-1, is as follows: DSGVTQTPKHLITATGQRVTLRCSPRSGDLSVYWYQQSLDQGLQFLIQYYNGEERAKGNILERFSAQQFPDLHSELNLSSLELGDSALYFCASSVASGGRYNEQFFGPGTRLTVL.

This sequence joins TRBV11-2 and TRBJ1-1, with 10 bases that match TRBD1. After removal of 5 bases from V and 2 bases from J, the junction contained 5 bases not matched to a gene. CDR1 is SGHAT and CDR2 is FQNNGV in the germline V gene. This CDR3 has 15 amino acids. The CDR3 loop reads CASSAWDRGNTEAFF. CDR3 bases: TGTGCCAGCAGCGCCTGGGACAGGGGAAACACTGAAGCTTTCTTT.

V gene TRBV7-9 combines with J gene TRBJ2-3, with 8 bases lining up with TRBD2. CDR1 SEHNR and CDR2 FQNEAQ come from the germline V gene (reference sequence). This CDR3 spans 17 amino acids. The V segment lost 1 base and the J segment 4 bases; nucleotides outside the gene matches: 10. CDR3 DNA: TGTGCCAGCAGCTTAGACCGGACTAGCTGGGAGCCAGATACGCAGTATTTT. It is translated as CASSLDRTSWEPDTQYF.

The V gene is TRBV5-1, the J gene TRBJ2-3; 7 bases match TRBD1. Germline lookup yields CDR1 SGHRS and CDR2 YFSETQ. J was trimmed by 3 bases and V by 0 bases; bases with no gene match: 4. The CDR3 has 15 amino acids. As DNA, the CDR3 is TGCGCCAGCAGCTTGGACAGGGGTACAACAGATACGCAGTATTTT. Translating it yields CASSLDRGTTDTQYF.

The chain uses TRBV15 and TRBJ2-7; D unresolved. In germline, CDR1 is LNHNV, CDR2 YYDKDF (reference sequence). CDR3 length: 14 amino acids. The germline V and J ends were trimmed by 0 bases and 2 bases, with 8 bases remaining between them. The CDR3 nucleotides are TGTGCCACCAGCAGAGATGCCCAGACCTACGAGCAGTACTTC. It codes for CATSRDAQTYEQYF.

The V gene is TRBV6-1, the J gene TRBJ2-7; the D gene is possibly TRBD1 (6 bases). This CDR3 spans 13 amino acids. Germline CDR1 and CDR2: MNHNS and SASEGT. The V gene lost 4 bases and the J gene lost 2 bases, with 9 bases spanning the gap. CDR3 protein: CASSAGDPYEQYF. The CDR3 nucleotides are TGTGCCAGCAGTGCAGGGGACCCCTACGAGCAGTACTTC.

The chain joins TRBV7-8 to TRBJ2-7, with D hard to call. Trimming shortened V by 1 base and J by 3 bases, and 13 bases separated the two germline ends. In germline, CDR1 is SGHVS, CDR2 FQNEAQ. The CDR3 extends over 15 amino acids. CDR3 sequence (DNA): TGTGCCAGCAGCTTAGAGCGCAGAATCATCTACGAGCAGTACTTC. Translation gives CASSLERRIIYEQYF. Full variable domain (rest looked up from reference TRBV7-8 and TRBJ2-7): GAGVSQSPRYKVAKRGQDVALRCDPISGHVSLFWYQQALGQGPEFLTYFQNEAQLDKSGLPSDRFFAERPEGSVSTLKIQRTQQEDSAVYLCASSLERRIIYEQYFGPGTRLTVT.